A single sample gave rise to the 14 T cell receptor beta chains below, sequenced in a study of post-analysis software for immune sequencing data. Findings of the study overall: Roughly 5 TRBV segments, TRBV5-6, TRBV5-1 and TRBV20-1 among them, were found more frequent in patients than controls.

These receptors' targets are unknown. Every TCR beta cDNA library bore unique molecular identifiers. TCRdb itself ran the PCR reads through MiXCR, one entry per CDR3 protein. Among 820,000 or so distinct CDR3 sequences, approximately 53% were seen once, and the ten largest hold 4% to 5.5%. The sequenced sample was blood. All receptors come from a girl between 10 and 17 years old with multiple sclerosis.

This clonotype has just a few counts. This chain uses TRBV20-1 with TRBJ2-7; 9 positions match TRBD2. V lost 1 base to trimming and J lost 0 bases; unmatched junction nucleotides: 7. The germline CDR1 and CDR2 sequences are DFQATT and SNEGSKA (reference sequence). The CDR3 contains 16 residues. The CDR3 reads CSARGELAGFSYEQYF. In DNA, the CDR3 is TGCAGTGCTAGAGGGGAACTAGCGGGCTTCTCCTACGAGCAGTACTTC.

This chain connects TRBV5-1 to TRBJ2-3; weak D call: TRBD1 (5 bases). The V gene lost 3 bases and the J gene lost 3 bases, with 11 bases spanning the gap. This CDR3 has 14 amino acids. The V gene's germline CDR1 is SGHRS and CDR2 YFSETQ. The CDR3: CASSSDSPTDTQYF. Written as DNA, the CDR3 is TGCGCCAGCAGCTCCGACAGCCCTACAGATACGCAGTATTTT.

This clonotype was detected a few times. The chain joins TRBV6-1 to TRBJ1-6; 10 nucleotides match TRBD1. Germline CDR1 is MNHNS and CDR2 is SASEGT. V trimming: 4 bases; J trimming: 9 bases; junction bases outside the gene matches: 6. This CDR3 has 15 amino acids. The CDR3 nucleotides are TGTGCCAGCAGTGCTCCGGGACAGGGGACTTCACCCCTCCACTTT. The encoded protein is CASSAPGQGTSPLHF.

This chain uses TRBV12-3 or TRBV12-4 with TRBJ2-5; D is unclear. This CDR3 has 13 residues. The germline V and J ends were trimmed by 2 bases and 4 bases, with 8 bases remaining between them. CDR3 DNA: TGTGCCAGCAGTTTAATAGGTACAGAGACCCAGTACTTC. Amino acids: CASSLIGTETQYF.

This clonotype was counted a few times. This rearrangement joins TRBV29-1 to TRBJ1-2; 8 nucleotides match TRBD1. V shed 3 bases, J shed 5 bases, and the junction held 14 bases outside the gene matches. The CDR3 is 16 amino acids. Germline V gene lookup returns CDR1 SQVTM and CDR2 ANQGSEA. The CDR3 DNA is TGCAGCGTTGACAATCCCCTCGGACAGGGAACATATGGCTACACCTTC. As protein: CSVDNPLGQGTYGYTF.

This clonotype occurred a few times. The V and J genes are TRBV29-1 and TRBJ2-1; possible D gene TRBD1, 6 bases. CDR3 size: 10 residues. With 3 bases removed from V and 10 bases from J, the gap between germline ends came to 7 bases. Per the germline V gene, CDR1 is SQVTM and CDR2 is ANQGSEA. The CDR3 spells CSVDDREQFF. The CDR3 DNA reads TGCAGCGTTGACGACAGGGAGCAGTTCTTC.

This clonotype appeared a few times. The chain links TRBV15 to TRBJ2-6, with D unclear. The CDR3 consists of 19 residues. From germline, CDR1 is LNHNV and CDR2 YYDKDF (reference sequence). The V end was cut by 1 base, the J end by 0 bases, with 16 bases between. CDR3 residues: CATSRAWSRSPSGANVLTF. The CDR3 nucleotides read TGTGCCACCAGCAGAGCTTGGAGCCGATCACCCTCTGGGGCCAACGTCCTGACTTTC. Supplemented by reference TRBV15 and TRBJ2-6, the full variable domain reads DAMVIQNPRYQVTQFGKPVTLSCSQTLNHNVMYWYQQKSSQAPKLLFHYYDKDFNNEADTPDNFQSRRPNTSFCFLDIRSPGLGDTAMYLCATSRAWSRSPSGANVLTFGAGSRLTVL.

The V call is TRBV7-9, the J call TRBJ2-7; weak D call: TRBD1 (5 bases). The CDR3 is 14 amino acids. Germline V gene sequence: CDR1 SEHNR, CDR2 FQNEAQ (reference sequence). V was clipped by 7 bases and J by 6 bases, with 19 bases between them. CDR3 sequence: CASTPSRVSIEQYF. In DNA form, the CDR3 reads TGTGCCAGCACTCCTTCCAGGGTTTCTATCGAGCAGTACTTC.

This clonotype has ten or more counts. This chain connects TRBV6-1 to TRBJ2-7, with 7 bases aligning to TRBD1. Germline loops: CDR1 MNHNS, CDR2 SASEGT. The CDR3 runs 14 residues. After removal of 1 base from V and 0 bases from J, the junction contained 0 bases not matched to a gene. The CDR3 loop is CASSEGDSSYEQYF. The CDR3 region has the DNA TGTGCCAGCAGTGAAGGGGACAGCTCCTACGAGCAGTACTTC.

The table lists this clonotype with a few counts. The rearrangement uses TRBV9 and TRBJ2-7; 8 bases align to TRBD1. From germline, CDR1 is SGDLS and CDR2 YYNGEE. The ends lost 7 bases at V and 1 base at J; junction bases unmatched: 13. The CDR3 is made up of 16 amino acids. The CDR3 nucleotides read TGTGCCAGCTTTCCCAGGGACAGGCCGAGATCCTACGAGCAGTACTTC. It encodes CASFPRDRPRSYEQYF.

The chain carries TRBV13 and TRBJ2-7; a possible D gene is TRBD1 (5 bases). Germline V gene data show CDR1 as PRHDT and CDR2 as FYEKMQ (reference sequence). CDR3 size: 15 residues. Deletions cut 4 bases from V and 2 bases from J, with 15 bases between. The CDR3 sequence is CASSSIRQPAYEQYF. The CDR3 DNA reads as TGTGCCAGCAGCTCTATAAGACAGCCTGCCTACGAGCAGTACTTC.

The V call is TRBV15, the J call TRBJ2-4, with D possibly being TRBD1 or TRBD2 (5 bases each). The end of the DNA fits TRBJ2-7 better, so the J call may be wrong. The CDR3 is 15 residues long. Per the germline V gene, CDR1 is LNHNV and CDR2 is YYDKDF (reference sequence). This CDR3 is CATSRARDGSYEQYF. The CDR3, as DNA: TGTGCCACCAGCAGAGCCAGGGACGGGTCCTACGAGCAGTACTTC.

This clonotype was detected a few times. The gene calls are TRBV20-1 and TRBJ2-1, with D possibly matching TRBD1 (6 bases). This CDR3 comprises 15 residues. V was pared by 1 base and J by 0 bases, with 10 bases between. CDR1 and CDR2 from the germline V gene are DFQATT and SNEGSKA (reference sequence). In DNA, the CDR3 is TGCAGTGCTAGAGGTGGGACAAGCTCCTACAATGAGCAGTTCTTC. It specifies CSARGGTSSYNEQFF.

CDR3 bases: TGTGCCAGCAACTCAAGGGGAGGGGGGCATGAGACCCAGTACTTC. Translated: CASNSRGGGHETQYF. The chain has TRBV25-1 and TRBJ2-5, with TRBD2 as a possible D gene (7 bases). V was trimmed by 7 bases and J by 5 bases, leaving 20 bases between them. In germline, CDR1 is MGHDK, CDR2 SYGVNS. The CDR3 sequence is 15 residues long.